The present TCR beta chain was sequenced within a study of OX40 agonist ivuxolimab in advanced cancers. The method was immunoSEQ multiplex PCR; TCRdb's version includes in-frame clones alone and lacks a portion of them. The repertoire holds 55,000 to 70,000 clones, with about 82% as singletons. The study sampled blood at baseline, cycle 4 day 1, and cycle 7 day 1. The CDR3 is 14 amino acids. CDR1 and CDR2 (germline): ENHRY, SYGVKD. V lost 6 bases and J 6 bases, leaving 18 bases between the germline ends. The material was CD4+ or CD8+ T cells sorted from blood, obtained in a trial of the OX40 agonist ivuxolimab. This receptor was taken from an adult with an advanced solid tumor such as melanoma, head and neck, liver or kidney cancer. This chain links TRBV10-3 with TRBJ2-7; perhaps D is TRBD1 or TRBD2 (6 bases each). The CDR3 spells CAIRSSRGGGEQYF. Written as DNA, the CDR3 is TGTGCCATCAGGTCGAGCAGGGGAGGTGGCGAGCAGTACTTC.